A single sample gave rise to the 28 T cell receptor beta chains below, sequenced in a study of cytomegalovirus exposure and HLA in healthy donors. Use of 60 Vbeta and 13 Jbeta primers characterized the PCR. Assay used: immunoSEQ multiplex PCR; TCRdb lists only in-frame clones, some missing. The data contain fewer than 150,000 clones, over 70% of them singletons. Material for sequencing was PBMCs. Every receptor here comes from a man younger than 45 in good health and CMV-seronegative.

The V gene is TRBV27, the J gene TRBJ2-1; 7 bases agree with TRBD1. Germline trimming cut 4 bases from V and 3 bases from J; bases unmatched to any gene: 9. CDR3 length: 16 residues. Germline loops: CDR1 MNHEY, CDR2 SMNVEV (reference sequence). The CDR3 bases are TGTGCCAGCAGTTCCAGGGTGACAGGGTTCTACAATGAGCAGTTCTTC. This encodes CASSSRVTGFYNEQFF.

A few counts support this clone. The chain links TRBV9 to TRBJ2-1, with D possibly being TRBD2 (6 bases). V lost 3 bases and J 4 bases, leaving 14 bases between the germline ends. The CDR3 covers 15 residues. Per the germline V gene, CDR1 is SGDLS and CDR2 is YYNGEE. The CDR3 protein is CASSALAALYNEQFF. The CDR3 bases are TGTGCCAGCAGCGCCTTAGCGGCACTGTACAATGAGCAGTTCTTC. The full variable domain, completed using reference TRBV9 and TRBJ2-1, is DSGVTQTPKHLITATGQRVTLRCSPRSGDLSVYWYQQSLDQGLQFLIQYYNGEERAKGNILERFSAQQFPDLHSELNLSSLELGDSALYFCASSALAALYNEQFFGPGTRLTVL.

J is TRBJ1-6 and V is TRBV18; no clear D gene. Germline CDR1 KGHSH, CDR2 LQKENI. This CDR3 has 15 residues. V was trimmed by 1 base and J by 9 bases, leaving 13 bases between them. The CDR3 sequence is CASSPQGGLSSPLHF. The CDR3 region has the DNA TGTGCCAGCTCACCACAGGGTGGACTAAGTTCACCCCTCCACTTT.

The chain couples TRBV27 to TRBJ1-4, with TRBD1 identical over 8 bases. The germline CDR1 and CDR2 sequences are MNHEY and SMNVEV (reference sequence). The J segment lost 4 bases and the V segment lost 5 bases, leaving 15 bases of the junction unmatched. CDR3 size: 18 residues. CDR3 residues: CASSPFRQGRVDNEKLFF. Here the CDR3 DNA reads TGTGCCAGCAGTCCCTTCCGACAGGGGCGGGTGGATAATGAAAAACTGTTTTTT.

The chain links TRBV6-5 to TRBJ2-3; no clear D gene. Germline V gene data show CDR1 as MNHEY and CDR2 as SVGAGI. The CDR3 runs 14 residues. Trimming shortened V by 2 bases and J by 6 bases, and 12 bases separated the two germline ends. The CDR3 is CASSYDVRLDTQYF. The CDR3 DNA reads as TGTGCCAGCAGTTACGACGTCAGGCTTGATACGCAGTATTTT.

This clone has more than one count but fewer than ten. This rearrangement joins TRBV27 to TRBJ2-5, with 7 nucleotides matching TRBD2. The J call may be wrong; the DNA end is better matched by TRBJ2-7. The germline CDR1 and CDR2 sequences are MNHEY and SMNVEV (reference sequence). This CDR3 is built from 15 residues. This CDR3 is CASSLVQGLLHEQYF. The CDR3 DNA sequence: TGTGCCAGCAGTTTAGTCCAGGGACTACTCCACGAGCAGTACTTC.

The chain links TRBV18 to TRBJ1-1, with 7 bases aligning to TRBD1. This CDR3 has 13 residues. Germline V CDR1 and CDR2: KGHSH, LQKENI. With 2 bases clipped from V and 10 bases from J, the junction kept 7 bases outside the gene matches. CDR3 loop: CASSPTQGVSAFF. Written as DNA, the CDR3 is TGTGCCAGCTCACCAACCCAGGGGGTTTCAGCTTTCTTT.

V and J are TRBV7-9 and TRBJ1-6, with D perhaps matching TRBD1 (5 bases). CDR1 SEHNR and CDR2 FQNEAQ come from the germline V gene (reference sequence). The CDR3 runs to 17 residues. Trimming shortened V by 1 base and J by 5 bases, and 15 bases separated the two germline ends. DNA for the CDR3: TGTGCCAGCAGCTTAGTCGTAGGGGCGACGAATAATTCACCCCTCCACTTT. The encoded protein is CASSLVVGATNNSPLHF.

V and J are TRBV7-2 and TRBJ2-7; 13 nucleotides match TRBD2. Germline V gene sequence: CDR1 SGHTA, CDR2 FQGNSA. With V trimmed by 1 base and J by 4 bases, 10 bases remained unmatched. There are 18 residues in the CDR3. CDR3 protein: CASSLDPPLAGGVYEQYF. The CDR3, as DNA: TGTGCCAGCAGCTTAGACCCTCCACTAGCGGGAGGGGTTTACGAGCAGTACTTC.

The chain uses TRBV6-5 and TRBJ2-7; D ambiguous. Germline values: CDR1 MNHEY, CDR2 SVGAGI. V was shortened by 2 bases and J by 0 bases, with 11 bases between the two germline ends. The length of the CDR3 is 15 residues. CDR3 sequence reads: CASSYDGGSSYEQYF. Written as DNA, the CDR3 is TGTGCCAGCAGTTACGACGGCGGAAGCTCCTACGAGCAGTACTTC.

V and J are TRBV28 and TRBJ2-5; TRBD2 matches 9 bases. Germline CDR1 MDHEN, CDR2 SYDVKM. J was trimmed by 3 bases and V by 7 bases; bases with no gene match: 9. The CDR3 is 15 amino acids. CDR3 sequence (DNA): TGTGCCAGCAACCTCGCGGGGGGGATAAAAGAGACCCAGTACTTC. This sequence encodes CASNLAGGIKETQYF.

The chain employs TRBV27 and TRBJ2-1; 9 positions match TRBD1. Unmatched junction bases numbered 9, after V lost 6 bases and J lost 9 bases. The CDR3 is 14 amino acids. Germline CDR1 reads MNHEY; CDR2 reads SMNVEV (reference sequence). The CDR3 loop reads CASRPGQGRFEQFF. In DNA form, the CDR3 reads TGTGCCAGCAGGCCGGGACAGGGAAGGTTTGAGCAGTTCTTC.

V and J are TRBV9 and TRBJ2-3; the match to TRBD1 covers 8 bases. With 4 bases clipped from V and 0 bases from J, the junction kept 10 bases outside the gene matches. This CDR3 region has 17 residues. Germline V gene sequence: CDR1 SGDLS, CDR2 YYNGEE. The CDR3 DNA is TGTGCCAGCAGCCTTTTCAGCGGACAGGGCAGCACAGATACGCAGTATTTT. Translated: CASSLFSGQGSTDTQYF.

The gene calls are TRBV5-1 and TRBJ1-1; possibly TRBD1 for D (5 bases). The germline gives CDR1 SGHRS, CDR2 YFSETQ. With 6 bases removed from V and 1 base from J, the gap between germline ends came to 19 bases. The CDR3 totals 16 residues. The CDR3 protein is CASTRSMGGENTEAFF. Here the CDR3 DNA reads TGCGCCAGCACGCGGTCCATGGGAGGGGAGAACACTGAAGCTTTCTTT.

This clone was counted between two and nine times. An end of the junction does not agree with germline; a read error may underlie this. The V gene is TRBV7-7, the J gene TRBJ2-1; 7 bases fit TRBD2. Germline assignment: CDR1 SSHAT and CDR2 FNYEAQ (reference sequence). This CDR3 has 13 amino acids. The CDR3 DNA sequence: TGTGCTAGCAGCTTAGTAGGGACTACCCGGCAGTTCTTC. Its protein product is CASSLVGTTRQFF.

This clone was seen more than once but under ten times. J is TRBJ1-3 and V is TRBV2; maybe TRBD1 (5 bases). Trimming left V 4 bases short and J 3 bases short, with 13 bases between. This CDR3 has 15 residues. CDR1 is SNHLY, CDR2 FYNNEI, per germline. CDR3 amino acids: CASSAIQGSGNTIYF. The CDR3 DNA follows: TGTGCCAGCAGTGCCATCCAGGGAAGTGGAAACACCATATATTTT. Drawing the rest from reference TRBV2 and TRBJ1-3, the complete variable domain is EPEVTQTPSHQVTQMGQEVILRCVPISNHLYFYWYRQILGQKVEFLVSFYNNEISEKSEIFDDQFSVERPDGSNFTLKIRSTKLEDSAMYFCASSAIQGSGNTIYFGEGSWLTVV.

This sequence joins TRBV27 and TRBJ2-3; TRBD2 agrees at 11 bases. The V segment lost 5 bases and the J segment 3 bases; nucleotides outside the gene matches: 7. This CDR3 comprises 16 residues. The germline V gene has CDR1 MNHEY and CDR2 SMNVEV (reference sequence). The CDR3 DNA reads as TGTGCCAGCAGTCGCGCACTAGCGGGGGTAACAGATACGCAGTATTTT. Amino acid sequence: CASSRALAGVTDTQYF.

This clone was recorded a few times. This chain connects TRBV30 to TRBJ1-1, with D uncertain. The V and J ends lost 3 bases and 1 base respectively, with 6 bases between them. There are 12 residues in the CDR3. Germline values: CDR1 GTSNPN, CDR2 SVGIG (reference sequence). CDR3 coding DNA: TGTGCCTGGAGGGAGGGGAACACTGAAGCTTTCTTT. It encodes CAWREGNTEAFF.

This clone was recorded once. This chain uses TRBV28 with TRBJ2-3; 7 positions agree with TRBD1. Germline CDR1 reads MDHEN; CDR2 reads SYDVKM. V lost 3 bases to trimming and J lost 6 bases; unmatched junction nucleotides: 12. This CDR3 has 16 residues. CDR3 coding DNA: TGTGCCAGCAGTTTCCTCGGGACAGTGGAGGCGGATACGCAGTATTTT. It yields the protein CASSFLGTVEADTQYF.

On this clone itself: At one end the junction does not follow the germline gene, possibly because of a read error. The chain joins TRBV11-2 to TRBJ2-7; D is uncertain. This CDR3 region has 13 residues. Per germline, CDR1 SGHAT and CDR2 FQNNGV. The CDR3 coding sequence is TGCGCCAGCAGCTCCGACATTTTCTACGAGCAGTACTTC. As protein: CASSSDIFYEQYF.

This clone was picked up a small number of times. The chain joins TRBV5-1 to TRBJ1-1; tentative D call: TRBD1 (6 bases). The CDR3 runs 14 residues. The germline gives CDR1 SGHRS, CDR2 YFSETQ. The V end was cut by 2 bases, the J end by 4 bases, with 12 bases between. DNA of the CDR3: TGCGCCAGCAGCTTAGGAGGGGGGGTCACTGAAGCTTTCTTT. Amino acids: CASSLGGGVTEAFF.

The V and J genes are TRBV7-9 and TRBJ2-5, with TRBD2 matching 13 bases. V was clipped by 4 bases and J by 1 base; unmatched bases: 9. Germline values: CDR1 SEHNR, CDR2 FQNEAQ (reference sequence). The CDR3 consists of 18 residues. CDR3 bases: TGTGCCAGCAGCTCAGGACTAGCGGGGGTTGGGGTCCAAGAGACCCAGTACTTC. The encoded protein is CASSSGLAGVGVQETQYF.

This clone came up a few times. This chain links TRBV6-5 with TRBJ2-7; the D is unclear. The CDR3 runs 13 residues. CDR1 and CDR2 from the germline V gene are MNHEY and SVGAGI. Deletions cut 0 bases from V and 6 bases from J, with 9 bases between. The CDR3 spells CASSYSSLSEQYF. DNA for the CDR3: TGTGCCAGCAGTTACTCCAGTCTCAGCGAGCAGTACTTC.

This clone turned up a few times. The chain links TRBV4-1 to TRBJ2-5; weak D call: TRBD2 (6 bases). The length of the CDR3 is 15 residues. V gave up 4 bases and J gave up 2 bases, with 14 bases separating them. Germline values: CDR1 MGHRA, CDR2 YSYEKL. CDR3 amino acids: CASSRSSGLQETQYF. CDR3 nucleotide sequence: TGCGCCAGCAGCCGTAGCAGTGGACTACAAGAGACCCAGTACTTC.

CDR3 loop: CASRGDWSYTF. CDR3 nucleotides: TGTGCCTCCAGGGGGGATTGGAGCTACACCTTC. The rearrangement links TRBV28 to TRBJ1-2; 7 nucleotides agree with TRBD1. The germline V gene encodes CDR1 MDHEN and CDR2 SYDVKM. The CDR3 is made up of 11 amino acids. V shed 11 bases, J shed 9 bases, and the junction held 9 bases outside the gene matches.

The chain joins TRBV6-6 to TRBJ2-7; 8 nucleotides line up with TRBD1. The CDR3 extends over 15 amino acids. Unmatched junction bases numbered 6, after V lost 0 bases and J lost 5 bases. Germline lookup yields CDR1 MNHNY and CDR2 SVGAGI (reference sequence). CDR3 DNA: TGTGCCAGCAGTTACTCGGACAGGGACCTCCACGAGCAGTACTTC. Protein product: CASSYSDRDLHEQYF.

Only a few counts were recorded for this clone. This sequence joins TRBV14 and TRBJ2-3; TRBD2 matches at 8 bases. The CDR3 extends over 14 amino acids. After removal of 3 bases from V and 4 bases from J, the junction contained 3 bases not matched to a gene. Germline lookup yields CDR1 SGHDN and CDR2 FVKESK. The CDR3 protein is CASSHREGADTQYF. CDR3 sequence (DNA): TGTGCCAGCAGCCACCGGGAGGGGGCAGATACGCAGTATTTT.

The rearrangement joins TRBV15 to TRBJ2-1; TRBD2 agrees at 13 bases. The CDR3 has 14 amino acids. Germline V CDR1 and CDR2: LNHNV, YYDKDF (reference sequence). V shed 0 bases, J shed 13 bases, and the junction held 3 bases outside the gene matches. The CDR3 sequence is CATSREGLAGLQFF. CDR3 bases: TGTGCCACCAGCAGAGAGGGACTAGCGGGATTACAGTTCTTC. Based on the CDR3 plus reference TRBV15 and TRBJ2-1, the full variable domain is DAMVIQNPRYQVTQFGKPVTLSCSQTLNHNVMYWYQQKSSQAPKLLFHYYDKDFNNEADTPDNFQSRRPNTSFCFLDIRSPGLGDTAMYLCATSREGLAGLQFFGPGTRLTVL.